The 2 T cell receptor beta chains reported below all come from one sample, sequenced in a study of response to subunit inactivated influenza vaccine. From the RT-PCR reads, TCRdb called clonotypes with MiXCR, one entry per CDR3 protein. The data show approximately 530,000 distinct CDR3 sequences, approximately 7.2% seen once. The source material was PBMCs from blood, sampled around 25 months after vaccination. Every receptor here comes from a man aged 45 to 70 who received an inactivated influenza vaccine.

V is TRBV7-2 and J is TRBJ1-5; weak D call: TRBD1 (6 bases). The CDR3 runs 15 residues. V was clipped by 5 bases and J by 0 bases, with 11 bases between them. Germline values: CDR1 SGHTA, CDR2 FQGNSA. CDR3 protein: CASSRKGHSNQPQHF. The CDR3 bases are TGTGCCAGCAGCCGCAAGGGACATAGCAATCAGCCCCAGCATTTT.

J is TRBJ2-1 and V is TRBV4-3, with 8 positions matching TRBD1. The germline CDR1 and CDR2 sequences are LGHNA and YSLEER. The CDR3 is 18 amino acids. V lost 1 base, J lost 7 bases, and 15 bases stayed unmatched. CDR3 in DNA: TGCGCCAGCAGCCAAGCTACGTGGATCGGACAGGGTAATAATGAGCAGTTCTTC. Its protein product is CASSQATWIGQGNNEQFF.